These 3 T cell receptor beta chains were sequenced from one sample in a study of radiotherapy plus CTLA-4 blockade in lung cancer. Clones were read by immunoSEQ multiplex PCR, and TCRdb kept only the in-frame ones, dropping some. The sample holds roughly 66,000 clones; under 85% are singletons and the top ten take 4% to 5%. The starting material was peripheral blood, obtained from a patient treated with radiotherapy plus ipilimumab. All receptors come from a human donor with non-small cell lung cancer who had a partial response to radiotherapy plus ipilimumab.

The CDR3 protein is CATGAGTGRREQYF. CDR3 sequence (DNA): TGTGCCACCGGGGCTGGGACAGGGAGGAGGGAGCAGTACTTC. The V and J genes are TRBV28 and TRBJ2-7; 9 bases match TRBD1. V lost 10 bases to trimming and J lost 7 bases; unmatched junction nucleotides: 14. This CDR3 region has 14 residues. In germline, CDR1 is MDHEN, CDR2 SYDVKM. The full variable domain, completed using reference TRBV28 and TRBJ2-7, is DVKVTQSSRYLVKRTGEKVFLECVQDMDHENMFWYRQDPGLGLRLIYFSYDVKMKEKGDIPEGYSVSREKKERFSLILESASTNQTSMYLCATGAGTGRREQYFGPGTRLTVT.

The chain carries TRBV5-8 and TRBJ2-3, with 8 nucleotides matching TRBD2. Germline V gives CDR1 SGHTS, CDR2 YDEGEE. Losses at the gene ends were 1 base for V and 4 bases for J; bases not matched to a gene: 14. CDR3 length equals 18 residues. Here the CDR3 DNA reads TGTGCCAGCAGCTTGAAGGTGGCTAGCGGGCTAGGAGCAGATACGCAGTATTTT. It encodes CASSLKVASGLGADTQYF.

The CDR3 protein is CASRDRGPTSTDTQYF. The CDR3 bases are TGTGCCAGCAGGGACAGGGGGCCGACAAGCACAGATACGCAGTATTTT. The chain is built from TRBV2 and TRBJ2-3; 11 bases match TRBD1. Losses at the gene ends were 6 bases for V and 0 bases for J; bases not matched to a gene: 5. The CDR3 sequence is 16 residues long. Germline V gene sequence: CDR1 SNHLY, CDR2 FYNNEI.